This T cell receptor (beta chain) was sequenced in a study of shared clonotypes between healthy human individuals. Study-level information: Three plates each covered CD4 naive and memory; CD8 naive two, CD8 memory one. General observations from the study: Clonotype sharing among the donors was expected to vary with sequencing depth. Sample collection involved blood only; tissue repertoires are likely different. Memory subsets generally showed smaller estimated richness than naive subsets did.

Germline assignment: CDR1 MNHEY and CDR2 SVGAGI. The CDR3 is 16 residues long. The trim removed 4 bases at V and 0 bases at J, leaving 7 bases unmatched. Sequenced by immunoSEQ multiplex PCR; TCRdb stores in-frame clones only, minus some. Altogether fewer than 850,000 clones are present, roughly 91% being singletons, with the ten largest covering 34%. In regard to this clone: Its antigen remains unknown.

Sequenced input: memory CD8+ T cells from PBMCs. Noted subset: CD45RO+ cells pooled with CCR7-negative TemRA cells. The receptor comes from a man younger than 35 in good health. Some clones in this sample may be carry-over from other donors' samples. V gene TRBV6-5 combines with J gene TRBJ2-3, with 7 bases fitting TRBD2. In DNA, the CDR3 is TGTGCCAGCAGTTCCCTAGCGGTAACTAGCACAGATACGCAGTATTTT. Translating gives CASSSLAVTSTDTQYF.